This note documents a single T cell receptor (beta chain) sequence. What it binds is not known. This entry comes from a study of T cell responses to AZD1222 COVID-19 vaccine. General study findings and limits: None of the repertoires were sampled until the peak T cell response had passed. Variant regions that are unmutated are reportedly the target of nearly half of spike-specific TCRs. The donors showed a predominance of white British ancestry and of females, with possible underestimation of clonal diversity.

Sequencing was performed with immunoSEQ multiplex PCR; in TCRdb, only in-frame clones are kept and a portion is missing. Here the sample spans about 140,000 clones, 75% to 85% being singletons. The CDR3 contains 14 residues. The germline CDR1 and CDR2 sequences are LNHDA and SQIVND (reference sequence). V dropped 8 bases and J dropped 6 bases, with 14 bases sitting between them. The chain uses TRBV19 and TRBJ1-6, with TRBD1 as a possible D gene (6 bases). The specimen comprised peripheral blood, sampled 28 days after the second dose of the MenACWY control vaccine. The TCR was taken from an adult who received the MenACWY meningococcal vaccine as a control. The CDR3 protein is CASRSGQPNSPLHF. CDR3 DNA: TGTGCCAGTCGCTCCGGACAGCCTAATTCACCCCTCCACTTT.